This T cell receptor (beta chain) was sequenced during a study of blood T cell repertoires in COVID-19. Study information: Some COVID-19 samples were acute and others convalescent; all came from the United States, Italy and Spain. In each case, the material was cDNA or gDNA derived from T cells, B-cell-depleted T cells, or PBMCs.

As processed by the authors: Reference gene primer amplification yielded estimated nucleated cell counts. TCRdb keeps only in-frame clones here, not all; method: immunoSEQ multiplex PCR. Clonal size and the V and J genes are those of that table, whereas D and trimming came from the DNA. This sample has about 130,000 clones; roughly 87% occur once, and the top ten carry 25% to 30%. The sequence derives from a woman aged 80 or over with acute or convalescent COVID-19. The sequenced material came from peripheral blood.

DNA for the CDR3: TGTGCCAGCAGCTTGGCCACAGGGTCCTACTATGGCTACACCTTC. It translates to CASSLATGSYYGYTF. The gene calls are TRBV5-6 and TRBJ1-2, with a tentative D call TRBD1 (6 bases). V lost 0 bases and J 3 bases, leaving 12 bases between the germline ends. CDR3 length: 15 residues. The germline CDR1 and CDR2 sequences are SGHDT and YYEEEE.